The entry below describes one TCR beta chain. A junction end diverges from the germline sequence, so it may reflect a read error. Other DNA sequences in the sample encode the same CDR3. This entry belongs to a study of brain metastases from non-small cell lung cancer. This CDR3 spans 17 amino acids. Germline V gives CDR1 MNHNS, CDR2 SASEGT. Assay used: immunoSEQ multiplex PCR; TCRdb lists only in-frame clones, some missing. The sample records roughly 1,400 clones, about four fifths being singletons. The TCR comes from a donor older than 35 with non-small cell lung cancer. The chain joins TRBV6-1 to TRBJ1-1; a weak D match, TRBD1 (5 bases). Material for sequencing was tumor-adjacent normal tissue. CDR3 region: CASSDWGSPTGNTEAFF. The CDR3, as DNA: TGTGCCAGTAGTGATTGGGGGAGCCCTACGGGGAACACTGAAGCTTTCTTT.